What follows are 7 T cell receptor beta chains derived from one specimen sequenced in a study of cytomegalovirus exposure and HLA in healthy donors. The PCR made use of 60 Vbeta and 13 Jbeta primers. TCRdb keeps only in-frame clones here, not all; method: immunoSEQ multiplex PCR. Reported are 30,000 to 35,000 clones; the ten largest clones contain approximately 4.5%. The sequencing input was PBMCs. Receptors originate from a woman between 40 and 50 years old in good health and CMV-seropositive.

J is TRBJ2-1 and V is TRBV4-1; 7 bases agree with TRBD1. Germline V gene sequence: CDR1 MGHRA, CDR2 YSYEKL. This CDR3 is 14 amino acids long. V gave up 8 bases and J gave up 2 bases; unmatched junction bases: 6. CDR3 DNA: TGCGCCAGCGGCGCCGGGACAGCCTACAATGAGCAGTTCTTC. It codes for CASGAGTAYNEQFF.

This chain uses TRBV27 with TRBJ2-1, with D perhaps TRBD1 (6 bases). The CDR3 is made up of 14 amino acids. From germline, CDR1 is MNHEY and CDR2 SMNVEV (reference sequence). Trimming cost V 7 bases and J 3 bases, with 13 bases left between them. The chain's CDR3 is CASNNGRGYNEQFF. For the CDR3, the DNA is TGTGCCAGCAATAACGGCAGGGGCTACAATGAGCAGTTCTTC.

V and J are TRBV12-5 and TRBJ2-3; D uncertain. The CDR3 extends over 11 amino acids. V lost 4 bases, J lost 5 bases, and 4 bases lay in between. CDR1 is LGHNT and CDR2 is FRNRAP in the germline V gene. CDR3 nucleotide sequence: TGTGCTAGTGGTTCCGGAGATACGCAGTATTTT. Its translation: CASGSGDTQYF. The whole variable domain, remainder taken from reference TRBV12-5 and TRBJ2-3, is DARVTQTPRHKVTEMGQEVTMRCQPILGHNTVFWYRQTMMQGLELLAYFRNRAPLDDSGMPKDRFSAEMPDATLATLKIQPSEPRDSAVYFCASGSGDTQYFGPGTRLTVL.

This sequence joins TRBV5-4 and TRBJ2-3, with a weak D call TRBD2 (6 bases). V lost 4 bases, J lost 3 bases, and 15 bases lay in between. This CDR3 is built from 15 residues. Germline CDR1 is SGHNT and CDR2 is YYREEE (reference sequence). The CDR3 protein is CASSPDGGRTDTQYF. The CDR3 bases are TGTGCCAGCAGCCCGGACGGGGGAAGGACAGATACGCAGTATTTT.

The genes are TRBV11-2 and TRBJ1-2; 8 positions agree with TRBD1. This CDR3 has 16 residues. From germline, CDR1 is SGHAT and CDR2 FQNNGV. Germline trimming cut 6 bases from V and 4 bases from J; bases unmatched to any gene: 13. CDR3 protein: CASRAPGGTIPYGYTF. CDR3 DNA: TGTGCCAGCAGGGCCCCAGGGGGCACTATTCCCTATGGCTACACCTTC.

V is TRBV19 and J is TRBJ2-7; D possibly corresponds to TRBD2 (6 bases). V gave up 3 bases and J gave up 3 bases, with 12 bases separating them. CDR1 is LNHDA and CDR2 is SQIVND in the germline V gene (reference sequence). The CDR3 length is 14 residues. CDR3 amino acids: CASSMGGGSYEQYF. CDR3 bases: TGTGCCAGTAGTATGGGTGGGGGGAGCTACGAGCAGTACTTC.

The chain employs TRBV10-3 and TRBJ2-5; 8 positions match TRBD1. Germline CDR1 reads ENHRY; CDR2 reads SYGVKD. CDR3 length: 16 amino acids. The J segment lost 2 bases and the V segment lost 3 bases, leaving 8 bases of the junction unmatched. The CDR3 spells CAISDFGRGQQETQYF. The CDR3 DNA sequence: TGTGCCATCAGTGATTTCGGCAGGGGGCAGCAAGAGACCCAGTACTTC.